By its share, the clone carrying this T cell receptor beta chain is medium-sized (0.01 to 0.1%). Antigen: not known. Time point meaning: week 11, during vaccination. One vaccine dose held 300 ug of mutant IDH1 20-mer peptide and came with topical imiquimod. This specimen comes from a study of a mutant IDH1 vaccine in newly diagnosed glioma. Study-level information: Patients began vaccination 4-6 weeks after radiotherapy alone, or with temozolomide cycles. Patients arrived already treated with radiotherapy, temozolomide, or both, most having had both. The study's findings and limits: The authors found pseudoprogression apparently unrelated to changes in top peripheral T cell clonotypes. Across multiple MHC alleles, around 92% of patients had vaccine-induced responses.

The repertoire was sequenced with immunoSEQ multiplex PCR; TCRdb's copy has only in-frame clones and lacks some. The sample holds 40,000 or so clones, roughly 89% seen once. The CDR3 runs to 15 residues. CDR1 SEHNR and CDR2 FQNEAQ come from the germline V gene (reference sequence). V lost 2 bases and J 8 bases, leaving 15 bases between the germline ends. The chain recombines TRBV7-9 with TRBJ1-4, with D perhaps matching TRBD1 (5 bases). The sequenced sample was PBMCs, obtained from a glioma patient whose treatment included an IDH1 peptide vaccine. This sequence originates from a man aged 35-49 years with glioma. The DNA for the CDR3 is TGTGCCAGCAGCTTACAGGGTGCCCGTCGGGAAAAACTGTTTTTT. Translated: CASSLQGARREKLFF.